Listed here are 11 T cell receptor beta chains from one sample, sequenced in a study of control samples from healthy donors and cancer patients. Produced via immunoSEQ multiplex PCR; TCRdb's table is partial and in-frame only. The sample records fewer than 120,000 clones, roughly 90% being singletons. Input material: PBMCs. These receptors were taken from a woman aged 60-70 years with lung cancer.

The table lists this clone with a few counts. This chain links TRBV2 with TRBJ2-3; 7 bases are a match to TRBD2. After removal of 3 bases from V and 0 bases from J, the junction contained 9 bases not matched to a gene. Germline-derived CDR1 and CDR2 are SNHLY and FYNNEI. This CDR3 region has 17 residues. The CDR3 DNA reads as TGTGCCAGCAGTGAGATATCAGGGCGGGGGAGCACAGATACGCAGTATTTT. It is translated as CASSEISGRGSTDTQYF.

The chain carries TRBV30 and TRBJ1-1; no firm D call. In germline, CDR1 is GTSNPN, CDR2 SVGIG (reference sequence). The CDR3 loop spans 12 amino acids. V was pared by 0 bases and J by 5 bases, with 7 bases between. CDR3 region: CAWSVVGTEAFF. The CDR3 DNA reads as TGTGCCTGGAGTGTAGTGGGGACTGAAGCTTTCTTT.

The sample holds one count of this clone. This chain links TRBV7-2 with TRBJ2-7; 7 bases align to TRBD2. Trimming at V came to 5 bases and at J to 4 bases, leaving 11 bases not matched to a gene. There are 15 residues in the CDR3. Germline values: CDR1 SGHTA, CDR2 FQGNSA. CDR3 region: CASSPYLAGEYEQYF. DNA of the CDR3: TGTGCCAGCAGCCCCTATTTGGCGGGGGAATACGAGCAGTACTTC.

The chain has TRBV19 and TRBJ2-1; 7 bases are a match to TRBD1. Trimming at V came to 3 bases and at J to 12 bases, leaving 8 bases not matched to a gene. CDR3 size: 13 residues. Looked up from germline, CDR1 is LNHDA and CDR2 is SQIVND (reference sequence). Here the CDR3 DNA reads TGTGCCAGTAGTATGGGACAGCGCGGAGGGCAGTTCTTC. This translates into CASSMGQRGGQFF. Full variable domain (rest looked up from reference TRBV19 and TRBJ2-1): DGGITQSPKYLFRKEGQNVTLSCEQNLNHDAMYWYRQDPGQGLRLIYYSQIVNDFQKGDIAEGYSVSREKKESFPLTVTSAQKNPTAFYLCASSMGQRGGQFFGPGTRLTVL.

V is TRBV7-9 and J is TRBJ2-1; TRBD2 matches 8 bases. The germline gives CDR1 SEHNR, CDR2 FQNEAQ (reference sequence). The length of the CDR3 is 15 residues. Trimming removed 2 bases from V and 3 bases from J; junction bases left unmatched: 3. The CDR3 spells CASSLSGTSYNEQFF. The CDR3 nucleotides read TGTGCCAGCAGCTTATCCGGGACTAGCTACAATGAGCAGTTCTTC.

The J gene is TRBJ2-3, the V gene TRBV5-4; D is uncertain. This CDR3 is built from 12 residues. CDR1 is SGHNT, CDR2 YYREEE, per germline (reference sequence). Trimming removed 3 bases from V and 2 bases from J, with 4 bases in between. The CDR3 reads CASSYDTDTQYF. The CDR3 coding sequence is TGTGCCAGCAGCTATGACACAGATACGCAGTATTTT. Using reference TRBV5-4 and TRBJ2-3 for the parts outside the CDR3, the full variable domain is ETGVTQSPTHLIKTRGQQVTLRCSSQSGHNTVSWYQQALGQGPQFIFQYYREEENGRGNFPPRFSGLQFPNYSSELNVNALELDDSALYLCASSYDTDTQYFGPGTRLTVL.

The chain links TRBV6-5 to TRBJ1-5; D might be TRBD1 (5 bases). Between the trimmed V and J ends, which lost 0 bases and 7 bases, there was a span of 13 bases. From germline, CDR1 is MNHEY and CDR2 SVGAGI. CDR3 length: 15 amino acids. The CDR3 DNA sequence: TGTGCCAGCAGTTACTCGAGTCTTGGGGACCAGCCCCAGCATTTT. As protein: CASSYSSLGDQPQHF.

J is TRBJ2-1 and V is TRBV3-1 (or the pseudogene TRBV3-2); perhaps TRBD1 as D (6 bases). The CDR3 is 15 residues long. Germline V CDR1 and CDR2: LGHDT, YNNKEL (reference sequence). The germline V and J ends were trimmed by 0 bases and 3 bases, with 9 bases remaining between them. CDR3 sequence reads: CASSQDGTYYNEQFF. Here the CDR3 DNA reads TGTGCCAGCAGCCAAGACGGGACATACTACAATGAGCAGTTCTTC.

This chain uses TRBV9 with TRBJ1-1; D not resolved. Germline lookup yields CDR1 SGDLS and CDR2 YYNGEE. The V and J ends lost 5 bases and 1 base respectively, with 6 bases between them. The CDR3 runs 12 residues. CDR3 coding DNA: TGTGCCAGCAGGAACCCGAACACTGAAGCTTTCTTT. Encoded protein: CASRNPNTEAFF.

V gene TRBV11-2 combines with J gene TRBJ2-7, with D perhaps TRBD1 (6 bases). The germline V gene has CDR1 SGHAT and CDR2 FQNNGV. This CDR3 comprises 19 residues. V dropped 4 bases and J dropped 4 bases, with 29 bases sitting between them. The CDR3 spells CASSSPRHTGKSSAYEQYF. CDR3 DNA sequence: TGTGCCAGCAGCTCGCCCCGCCATACAGGGAAATCTTCGGCTTACGAGCAGTACTTC.

Written as DNA, the CDR3 is TGTGCCAGCAGCTTACAAGGGCACTATGGCTACACCTTC. This encodes CASSLQGHYGYTF. The rearrangement links TRBV7-9 to TRBJ1-2; D unresolved. The CDR3 spans 13 residues. Trimming removed 2 bases at V and 3 bases at J, with 7 bases between. Looked up from germline, CDR1 is SEHNR and CDR2 is FQNEAQ (reference sequence). Supplemented by reference TRBV7-9 and TRBJ1-2, the full variable domain reads DTGVSQNPRHKITKRGQNVTFRCDPISEHNRLYWYRQTLGQGPEFLTYFQNEAQLEKSRLLSDRFSAERPKGSFSTLEIQRTEQGDSAMYLCASSLQGHYGYTFGSGTRLTVV.